This T cell receptor (beta chain) originates from a study of T cells in Graves' hyperthyroidism and ophthalmopathy. The germline V and J ends were trimmed by 1 base and 1 base, with 4 bases remaining between them. The CDR3 contains 13 residues. This clonotype has a count of ten or more. For the diagnoses, clinical symptoms, serum thyroxine and TRAb, thyroid ultrasound and orbital computed tomography were used. Amplified TCR beta CDR3 regions derived from RNA transcripts. Researchers ran a first-round RT-PCR on the TCR CDR3 using the HTBI primer set. One entry per CDR3 protein, called by TCRdb with MiXCR from the multiplex PCR reads. The sample lists hundreds of thousands of distinct CDR3 sequences; roughly 15% were seen once.

The chain is built from TRBV12-3 or TRBV12-4 and TRBJ1-1; D gene unclear. Material: blood. This TCR was recovered from a woman aged 45-65 years with Graves' ophthalmopathy. CDR3 DNA: TGTGCCAGCAGTTTAGTTTCGAACACTGAAGCTTTCTTT. Translated, it gives CASSLVSNTEAFF.